This TCR beta chain was identified during a study of patients and donors after allogeneic stem cell transplantation (TCRdb year 2020). The junction shows trimming of 6 bases on V and 9 bases on J, plus 20 bases between the germline ends. The CDR3, from cysteine to phenylalanine, totals 15 residues. Left in the record is the CDR3 DNA by itself, 45 bases read in frame from the first base. This clonotype came up many times. Its antigen is currently not known. Qualities for individual bases were not recorded, and no much larger clone is one base off. The library was prepared using RT-PCR. Sequenced on a NextSeq 550. The public reads were reprocessed in TCRdb via fastp at Q25 and MiXCR, keeping in-frame beta chains. One record per CDR3 amino acid sequence lists the most common genes and DNA. This sample is represented by some 7,600 distinct CDR3 sequences; 11% of them were singletons. Of the sample, around half is held by the ten largest clones.

The source material was blood, either unsorted or a sorted T cell fraction (not recorded which). This clonotype was obtained from a human donor who was either an allogeneic HSCT recipient or a stem cell or donor lymphocyte infusion donor (not recorded which). It is not recorded whose cells these are; they may come from a transplant donor. The chain is encoded by TRBV12-3 or TRBV12-4 joined to TRBJ1-4; no D gene can be assigned with confidence. The nucleotide sequence reads TGTGCCAGCAGCTTTACCGGGAACTTAGCCCAAAAACTGTTTTTT. Translated, this gives CASSFTGNLAQKLFF.